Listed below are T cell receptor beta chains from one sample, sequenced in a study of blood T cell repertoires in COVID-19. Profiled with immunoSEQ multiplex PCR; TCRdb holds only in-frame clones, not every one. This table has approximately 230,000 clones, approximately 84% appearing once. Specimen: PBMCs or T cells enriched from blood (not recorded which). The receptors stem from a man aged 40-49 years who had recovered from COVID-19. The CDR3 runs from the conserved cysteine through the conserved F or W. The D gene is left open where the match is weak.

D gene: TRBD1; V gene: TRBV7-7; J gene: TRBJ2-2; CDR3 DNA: TGTGCCAGCAGCTTAGATCGGACAGGCCCGTACCAGACCGGGGAGCTGTTTTTT; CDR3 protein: CASSLDRTGPYQTGELFF
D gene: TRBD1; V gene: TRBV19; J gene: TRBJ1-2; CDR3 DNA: TGTGCCAGTAGTATGAAGGCAGGGGGTCGATATGGCTACACCTTC; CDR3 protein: CASSMKAGGRYGYTF
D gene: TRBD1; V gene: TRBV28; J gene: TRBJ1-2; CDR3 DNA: TGTGCCAGCAGCCAGAACGACAGGGTGGGCTATGGCTACACCTTC; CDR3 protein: CASSQNDRVGYGYTF
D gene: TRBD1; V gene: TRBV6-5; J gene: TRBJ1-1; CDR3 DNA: TGTGCCAGCAGTAGGCTTGACAGGGGGTTTCTTGAAGCTTTCTTT; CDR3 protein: CASSRLDRGFLEAFF
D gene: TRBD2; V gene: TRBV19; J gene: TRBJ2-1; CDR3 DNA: TGTGCCAGTAGTATAGAGGGACTAGCGGGAGTCAATGAGCAGTTCTTC; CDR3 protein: CASSIEGLAGVNEQFF
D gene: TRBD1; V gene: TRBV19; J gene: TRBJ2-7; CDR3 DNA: TGTGCCAGTAGTGCCGGGACAGGGACCTACGAGCAGTACTTC; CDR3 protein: CASSAGTGTYEQYF
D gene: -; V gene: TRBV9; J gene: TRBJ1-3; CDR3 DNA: TGTGCCAGCAGCCTAGCGGGGGTATCTGGAAACACCATATATTTT; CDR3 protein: CASSLAGVSGNTIYF
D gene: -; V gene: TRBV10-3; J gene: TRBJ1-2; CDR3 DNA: TGTGCCATCAGTGAGTCCCAGGAAGCGGACCGCTACACCTTC; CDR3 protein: CAISESQEADRYTF
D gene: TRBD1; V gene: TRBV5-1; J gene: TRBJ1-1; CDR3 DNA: TGCGCCAGCAGCATAGAGGGACAGGGAACTGAAGCTTTCTTT; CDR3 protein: CASSIEGQGTEAFF
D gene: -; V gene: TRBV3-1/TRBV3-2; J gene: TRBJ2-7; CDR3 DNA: TGTGCCAGCAGCCCGACCCCGGGAGAGTCGTACGAGCAGTACTTC; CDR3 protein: CASSPTPGESYEQYF
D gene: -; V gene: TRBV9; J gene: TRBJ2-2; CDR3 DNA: TGTGCCAGCAGCGTGGCAGGGGAGCTGTTTTTT; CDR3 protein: CASSVAGELFF
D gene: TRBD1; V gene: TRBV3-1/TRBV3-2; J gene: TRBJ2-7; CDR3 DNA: TGTGCCAGCAGCCAAGATCTGTCGGCAGGGGGCTCCTACGAGCAGTACTTC; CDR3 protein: CASSQDLSAGGSYEQYF
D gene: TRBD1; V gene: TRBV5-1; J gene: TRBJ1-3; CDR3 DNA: TGCGCCAGCAGCTTGGACAGGGGTACAGGAAACACCATATATTTT; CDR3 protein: CASSLDRGTGNTIYF
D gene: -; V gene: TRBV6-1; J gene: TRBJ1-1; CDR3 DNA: TGTGCCAGCAGTGACAGGGAGGCGAACACTGAAGCTTTCTTT; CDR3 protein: CASSDREANTEAFF
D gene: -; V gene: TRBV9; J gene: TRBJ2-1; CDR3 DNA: TGTGCCAGCAGCCGGGGGTCGGGGAACAATGAGCAGTTCTTC; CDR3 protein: CASSRGSGNNEQFF
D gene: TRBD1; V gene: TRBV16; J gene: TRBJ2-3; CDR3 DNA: TGTGCCAGCCGGCGGGACAGGGGGGGAGCAGATACGCAGTATTTT; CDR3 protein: CASRRDRGGADTQYF
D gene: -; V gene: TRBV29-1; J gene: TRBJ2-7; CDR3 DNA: TGCAGCGTTGGTCCAATCGGCTACGAGCAGTACTTC; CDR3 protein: CSVGPIGYEQYF
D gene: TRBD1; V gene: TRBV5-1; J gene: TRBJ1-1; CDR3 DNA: TGCGCCAGCAGCTCTGACAGGGGAATGAACACTGAAGCTTTCTTT; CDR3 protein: CASSSDRGMNTEAFF
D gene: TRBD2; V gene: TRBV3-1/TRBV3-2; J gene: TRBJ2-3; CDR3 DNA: TGTGCCAGCAGCCAAGGAGCCCTAGCGGGGGGCAGCACAGATACGCAGTATTTT; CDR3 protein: CASSQGALAGGSTDTQYF
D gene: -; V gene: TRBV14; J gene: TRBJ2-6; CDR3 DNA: TGTGCCAGCAGCCAAGCCCGGACACGTGGGGCCAACGTCCTGACTTTC; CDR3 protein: CASSQARTRGANVLTF
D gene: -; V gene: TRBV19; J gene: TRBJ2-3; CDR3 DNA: TGTGCCAGTAGTATTCAGGGGGGCGAGGGAGATACGCAGTATTTT; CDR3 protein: CASSIQGGEGDTQYF
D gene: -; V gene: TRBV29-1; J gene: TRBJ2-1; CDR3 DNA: TGCAGCGTTGGTCTTAGCGGTTTGGCTCGGTCCCAAGAGCAGTTCTTC; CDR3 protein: CSVGLSGLARSQEQFF
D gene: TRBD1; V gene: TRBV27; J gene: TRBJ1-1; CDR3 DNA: TGTGCCAGCAGTTTATACGGGACAGGGTACACTGAAGCTTTCTTT; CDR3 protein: CASSLYGTGYTEAFF
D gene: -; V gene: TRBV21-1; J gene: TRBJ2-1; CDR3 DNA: TGTGCCAGCAGCAAAACGGGCAGGGGGCGCGACCAAGTAAACAATGAGCAGTTCTTC; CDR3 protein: CASSKTGRGRDQVNNEQFF
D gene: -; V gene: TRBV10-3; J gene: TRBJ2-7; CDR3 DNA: TGTGCCATCAGCGGGAGAGGTTCGGGCGAGCAGTACTTC; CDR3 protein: CAISGRGSGEQYF
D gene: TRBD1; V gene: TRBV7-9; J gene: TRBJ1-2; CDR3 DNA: TGTGCCAGCAGCCCGGGACAGGGGGTTAACTATGGCTACACCTTC; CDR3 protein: CASSPGQGVNYGYTF
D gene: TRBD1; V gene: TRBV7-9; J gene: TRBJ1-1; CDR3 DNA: TGTGCCAGCAGCGGTCCCGGGACAGGTCTGAACACTGAAGCTTTCTTT; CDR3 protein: CASSGPGTGLNTEAFF
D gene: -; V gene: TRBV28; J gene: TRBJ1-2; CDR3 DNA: TGTGCCGCGGGGGGCGTTAAAAATTACTATGGCTACACCTTC; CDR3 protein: CAAGGVKNYYGYTF
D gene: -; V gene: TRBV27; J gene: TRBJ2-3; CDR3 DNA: TGTGCCAGCAGTTCCGGACTACCTCGGGATACGCAGTATTTT; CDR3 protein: CASSSGLPRDTQYF
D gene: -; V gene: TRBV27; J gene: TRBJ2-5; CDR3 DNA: TGTGCCAGCAGAGTATTGCAGGGAAAAGAGACCCAGTACTTC; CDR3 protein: CASRVLQGKETQYF
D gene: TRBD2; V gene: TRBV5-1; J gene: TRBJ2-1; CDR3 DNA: TGCGCCAGCAGCCCTTCGGGACTAGCGGGAGGTTATTCTTACAATGAGCAGTTCTTC; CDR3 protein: CASSPSGLAGGYSYNEQFF
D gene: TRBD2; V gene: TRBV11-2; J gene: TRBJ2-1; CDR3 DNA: TGTGCCAGCAGCTCCTCAGCGGGGGTGAATGAGCAGTTCTTC; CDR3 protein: CASSSSAGVNEQFF
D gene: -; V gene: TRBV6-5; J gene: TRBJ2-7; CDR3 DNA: TGTGCCAGCAGTTACTCGTACAGTAGCTACGAGCAGTACTTC; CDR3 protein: CASSYSYSSYEQYF
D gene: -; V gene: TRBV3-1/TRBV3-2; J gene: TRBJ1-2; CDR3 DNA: TGTGCCAGCAGCCAAGAAATAGGAGTATATGGCTACACCTTC; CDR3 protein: CASSQEIGVYGYTF
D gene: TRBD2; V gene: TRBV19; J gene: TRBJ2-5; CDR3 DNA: TGTGCCAGTAGTCCCGGGACTAGCCGACAAGAGACCCAGTACTTC; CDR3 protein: CASSPGTSRQETQYF